These 22 T cell receptor beta chains were sequenced from one sample in a study of T cell responses to AZD1222 COVID-19 vaccine. Assay: immunoSEQ multiplex PCR; the TCRdb copy retains only in-frame clones and omits some. The profile shows around 84,000 clones, 92% of them singletons. The starting material was peripheral blood, obtained on day 0 of MenACWY control vaccination. Receptors originate from an adult in good health.

The chain joins TRBV20-1 to TRBJ2-7, with D perhaps TRBD1 (5 bases). Germline loops: CDR1 DFQATT, CDR2 SNEGSKA (reference sequence). The CDR3 runs 14 residues. V was shortened by 3 bases and J by 1 base, with 13 bases between the two germline ends. CDR3 protein: CSASQLQGSYEQYF. DNA for the CDR3: TGCAGTGCTAGTCAGCTGCAGGGATCCTACGAGCAGTACTTC.

The chain joins TRBV3-1 (or the pseudogene TRBV3-2) to TRBJ2-6; the D gene could be TRBD1 or TRBD2 (6 bases each). The V and J ends lost 0 bases and 2 bases respectively, with 14 bases between them. The V gene's germline CDR1 is LGHDT and CDR2 YNNKEL (reference sequence). This CDR3 has 18 amino acids. CDR3 loop: CASSQDTSGATGANVLTF. For the CDR3, the DNA is TGTGCCAGCAGCCAAGACACTTCGGGGGCCACTGGGGCCAACGTCCTGACTTTC.

CDR3 sequence reads: CASSQDQLAGGFRDEQFF. The CDR3 nucleotides read TGTGCCAGCAGCCAAGATCAACTAGCGGGGGGATTTAGGGATGAGCAGTTCTTC. This chain connects TRBV3-1 (or the pseudogene TRBV3-2) to TRBJ2-1, with 12 bases matching TRBD2. CDR1 and CDR2 (germline): LGHDT, YNNKEL (reference sequence). The CDR3 sequence is 18 residues long. The J segment lost 8 bases and the V segment lost 0 bases, leaving 11 bases of the junction unmatched.

The V and J genes are TRBV7-8 and TRBJ1-5, with D unresolved. Germline CDR1 is SGHVS and CDR2 is FQNEAQ. The CDR3 loop spans 15 amino acids. V was cut by 1 base and J by 2 bases, with 9 bases left in between. The chain's CDR3 is CASSLVRSGNQPQHF. In DNA form, the CDR3 reads TGTGCCAGCAGCTTAGTTCGCAGTGGCAATCAGCCCCAGCATTTT.

The chain carries TRBV28 and TRBJ2-1, with 7 bases that match TRBD2. The V gene end was trimmed by 8 bases and the J gene end by 0 bases; junction bases not matched to a gene: 7. Germline values: CDR1 MDHEN, CDR2 SYDVKM. CDR3 length equals 15 residues. Here the CDR3 DNA reads TGTGCCAGCGCGCCCGGGGGGAGCTCCTACAATGAGCAGTTCTTC. This translates into CASAPGGSSYNEQFF.

The chain is built from TRBV9 and TRBJ2-5; D is uncertain. This CDR3 is built from 12 residues. Germline lookup yields CDR1 SGDLS and CDR2 YYNGEE. V was pared by 3 bases and J by 5 bases, with 8 bases between. CDR3 DNA: TGTGCCAGCAGCGCAGTGGGGGAGACCCAGTACTTC. It is translated as CASSAVGETQYF.

This clone appeared once. The J gene is TRBJ2-1, the V gene TRBV6-4; weak D call: TRBD1 (7 bases). Deletions cut 4 bases from V and 10 bases from J, with 17 bases between. This CDR3 contains 14 residues. Germline CDR1 MRHNA, CDR2 SNTAGT. This chain's CDR3 is CASSVRQGGGEQFF. The DNA for the CDR3 is TGTGCCAGCAGTGTCCGACAGGGAGGAGGAGAGCAGTTCTTC.

This chain connects TRBV19 to TRBJ1-4, with 8 bases identical to TRBD1. The CDR3 extends over 13 amino acids. After removal of 8 bases from V and 6 bases from J, the junction contained 5 bases not matched to a gene. Per the germline V gene, CDR1 is LNHDA and CDR2 is SQIVND (reference sequence). The CDR3 nucleotides read TGTGCCAGTCAGACAGGGGTGGATGAAAAACTGTTTTTT. This codes for CASQTGVDEKLFF.

The chain has TRBV28 and TRBJ1-4; a weak D match, TRBD1 (5 bases). V gave up 7 bases and J gave up 3 bases, with 9 bases separating them. CDR1 is MDHEN and CDR2 is SYDVKM in the germline V gene. The CDR3 contains 13 residues. Here the CDR3 reads CASMGDPNEKLFF. The CDR3 nucleotides read TGTGCCAGCATGGGGGACCCTAATGAAAAACTGTTTTTT. Filled out from reference TRBV28 and TRBJ1-4, the complete variable domain reads DVKVTQSSRYLVKRTGEKVFLECVQDMDHENMFWYRQDPGLGLRLIYFSYDVKMKEKGDIPEGYSVSREKKERFSLILESASTNQTSMYLCASMGDPNEKLFFGSGTQLSVL.

This rearrangement joins TRBV18 to TRBJ2-2, with TRBD2 matching over 11 bases. Germline V gene data show CDR1 as KGHSH and CDR2 as LQKENI. Unmatched junction bases numbered 4, after V lost 3 bases and J lost 1 base. The CDR3 spans 17 residues. CDR3 in DNA: TGTGCCAGCTCACCGGCTACTAGCGGGAGGAACACCGGGGAGCTGTTTTTT. Translation: CASSPATSGRNTGELFF.

The V gene is TRBV19, the J gene TRBJ1-5; 7 bases line up with TRBD1. The CDR3 extends over 17 amino acids. V shed 4 bases and J 3 bases; nucleotides not matched to a gene: 12. Germline V CDR1 and CDR2: LNHDA, SQIVND (reference sequence). The CDR3 DNA is TGTGCCAGTAGTACAAGCACGGGAGACAGGGTCAATCAGCCCCAGCATTTT. It encodes CASSTSTGDRVNQPQHF.

This clone was observed a single time. The gene calls are TRBV19 and TRBJ2-7; no definite D call. V shed 6 bases and J shed 0 bases, with 9 bases lying between them. This CDR3 is built from 13 residues. In germline, CDR1 is LNHDA, CDR2 SQIVND (reference sequence). CDR3: CASRGQLSYEQYF. Written as DNA, the CDR3 is TGTGCCAGTAGGGGCCAACTCTCCTACGAGCAGTACTTC.

J is TRBJ2-3 and V is TRBV6-2 or TRBV6-3; unclear D gene. The CDR3 length is 13 residues. Trimming pared 5 bases from V and 4 bases from J, leaving 10 bases between. Germline CDR1 and CDR2: MNHEY and SVGEGT. DNA of the CDR3: TGTGCCAGCAGTCCCCGGGTAGCAGATACGCAGTATTTT. It codes for CASSPRVADTQYF.

This sequence joins TRBV21-1 and TRBJ2-4. TRBV21-1 is a pseudogene. CDR3 length equals 18 residues. The CDR3, as DNA: TGTGCCAGCAGCAAAGGATGGCTTTCAGTACTAGCCAAAAACATTCAGTACTTC. It specifies CASSKGWLSVLAKNIQYF.

For the CDR3, the DNA is TGTGCCAGTATCGCCGGGACAGGGGGCGGAGGTGGCTACACCTTC. It translates to CASIAGTGGGGGYTF. V usage is TRBV19 and J usage is TRBJ1-2; 12 nucleotides match TRBD1. Germline V gives CDR1 LNHDA, CDR2 SQIVND (reference sequence). The V gene end was trimmed by 7 bases and the J gene end by 7 bases; junction bases not matched to a gene: 10. The CDR3 runs to 15 residues.

The V gene is TRBV5-1, the J gene TRBJ2-2; D is undetermined. There are 15 residues in the CDR3. The ends were cut back, 4 bases at V and 0 bases at J, with 10 bases in the middle. The germline V gene encodes CDR1 SGHRS and CDR2 YFSETQ. CDR3 region: CASSPISTNTGELFF. The CDR3 DNA reads as TGCGCCAGCAGCCCAATCTCTACGAACACCGGGGAGCTGTTTTTT.

The chain uses TRBV7-9 and TRBJ1-1; 7 bases are shared with TRBD1. CDR1 is SEHNR and CDR2 is FQNEAQ in the germline V gene (reference sequence). The V segment lost 1 base and the J segment 1 base; nucleotides outside the gene matches: 0. The CDR3 runs to 14 residues. CDR3 loop: CASSLGTGNTEAFF. CDR3 sequence (DNA): TGTGCCAGCAGCTTAGGGACAGGGAACACTGAAGCTTTCTTT.

The V gene is TRBV19, the J gene TRBJ1-2, with D unclear. From germline, CDR1 is LNHDA and CDR2 SQIVND (reference sequence). Trimming stripped 2 bases from V and 14 bases from J, with 18 bases between. This CDR3 has 13 amino acids. As DNA, the CDR3 is TGTGCCAGTAGTATAAGAGACCCCGCGGGAGGGACCTTC. Residues: CASSIRDPAGGTF. The full variable domain, completed using reference TRBV19 and TRBJ1-2, is DGGITQSPKYLFRKEGQNVTLSCEQNLNHDAMYWYRQDPGQGLRLIYYSQIVNDFQKGDIAEGYSVSREKKESFPLTVTSAQKNPTAFYLCASSIRDPAGGTFGSGTRLTVV.

This clone was seen more than once but under ten times. This CDR3 is CASPVDVGGELFF. The CDR3 bases are TGTGCCAGTCCAGTGGACGTAGGCGGGGAGCTGTTTTTT. The chain combines TRBV7-2 with TRBJ2-2, with D unresolved. Germline loops: CDR1 SGHTA, CDR2 FQGNSA. The CDR3 contains 13 residues. V lost 9 bases and J 7 bases, leaving 15 bases between the germline ends.

The chain has TRBV7-3 and TRBJ2-7; 10 positions match TRBD1. The junction had 9 bases not matched to a gene; V was cut back by 5 bases and J by 2 bases. This CDR3 region has 16 residues. Germline V gene sequence: CDR1 SGHTA, CDR2 FQGTGA. CDR3 in DNA: TGTGCCAGCAGCCAACCAGGGGACAGGGGAACCTACGAGCAGTACTTC. It codes for CASSQPGDRGTYEQYF.

Written as DNA, the CDR3 is TGTGCCAGTAGGAACAGGGACCGAAATGAAAAACTGTTTTTT. Protein sequence: CASRNRDRNEKLFF. V is TRBV19 and J is TRBJ1-4; D is perhaps TRBD1 (6 bases). Trimming cost V 6 bases and J 5 bases, with 13 bases left between them. Germline V gene lookup returns CDR1 LNHDA and CDR2 SQIVND (reference sequence). The CDR3 spans 14 residues. Variable domain in full (rest from reference TRBV19 and TRBJ1-4): DGGITQSPKYLFRKEGQNVTLSCEQNLNHDAMYWYRQDPGQGLRLIYYSQIVNDFQKGDIAEGYSVSREKKESFPLTVTSAQKNPTAFYLCASRNRDRNEKLFFGSGTQLSVL.

About this clone: A much more abundant neighbour one base away suggests this may be a read error. The rearrangement links TRBV5-8 to TRBJ2-7, with D hard to call. The germline gives CDR1 SGHTS, CDR2 YDEGEE. This CDR3 has 11 residues. V was shortened by 2 bases and J by 0 bases, with 0 bases between the two germline ends. Written as DNA, the CDR3 is TGTGCCAGCAGCTTCTCCTACGAGCAGTACTTC. Translation: CASSFSYEQYF.